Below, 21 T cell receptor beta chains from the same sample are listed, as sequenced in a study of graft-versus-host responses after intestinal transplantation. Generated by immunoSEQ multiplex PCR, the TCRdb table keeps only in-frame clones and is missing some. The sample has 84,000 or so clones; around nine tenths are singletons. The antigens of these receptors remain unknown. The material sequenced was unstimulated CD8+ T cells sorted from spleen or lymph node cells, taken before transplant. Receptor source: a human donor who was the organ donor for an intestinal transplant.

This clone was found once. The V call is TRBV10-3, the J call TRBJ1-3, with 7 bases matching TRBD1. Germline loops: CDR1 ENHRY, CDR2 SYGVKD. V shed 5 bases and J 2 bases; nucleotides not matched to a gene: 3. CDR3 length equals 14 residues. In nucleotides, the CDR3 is TGTGCCATCAGTCACCAGGGGGCTGGAAACACCATATATTTT. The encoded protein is CAISHQGAGNTIYF.

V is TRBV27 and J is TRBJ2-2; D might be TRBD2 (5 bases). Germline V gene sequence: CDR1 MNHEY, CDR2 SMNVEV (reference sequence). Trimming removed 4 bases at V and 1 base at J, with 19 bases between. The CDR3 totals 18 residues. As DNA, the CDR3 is TGTGCCAGCAGTTCTCCCCTCATTTTGGGGAGGAACACCGGGGAGCTGTTTTTT. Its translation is CASSSPLILGRNTGELFF.

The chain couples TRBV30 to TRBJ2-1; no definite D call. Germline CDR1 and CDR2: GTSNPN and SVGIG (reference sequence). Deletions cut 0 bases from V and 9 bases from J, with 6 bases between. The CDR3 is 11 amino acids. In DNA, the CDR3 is TGTGCCTGGAGTGTGAGTAGTGAGCAGTTCTTC. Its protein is CAWSVSSEQFF. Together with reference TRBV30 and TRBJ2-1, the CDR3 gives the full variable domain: SQTIHQWPATLVQPVGSPLSLECTVEGTSNPNLYWYRQAAGRGLQLLFYSVGIGQISSEVPQNLSASRPQDRQFILSSKKLLLSDSGFYLCAWSVSSEQFFGPGTRLTVL.

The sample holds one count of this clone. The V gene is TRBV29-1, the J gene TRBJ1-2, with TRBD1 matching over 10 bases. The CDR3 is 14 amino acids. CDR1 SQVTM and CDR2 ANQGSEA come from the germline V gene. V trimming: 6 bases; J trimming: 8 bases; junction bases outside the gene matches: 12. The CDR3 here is CSVAPGQGREGYTF. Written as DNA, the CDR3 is TGCAGCGTGGCTCCGGGACAGGGGAGGGAGGGCTACACCTTC.

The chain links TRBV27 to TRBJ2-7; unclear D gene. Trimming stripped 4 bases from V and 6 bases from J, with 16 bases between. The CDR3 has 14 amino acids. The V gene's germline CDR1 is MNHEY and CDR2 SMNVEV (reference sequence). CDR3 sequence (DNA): TGTGCCAGCAGTTCGGAATGGAAGGTATCCGAGCAGTACTTC. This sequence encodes CASSSEWKVSEQYF.

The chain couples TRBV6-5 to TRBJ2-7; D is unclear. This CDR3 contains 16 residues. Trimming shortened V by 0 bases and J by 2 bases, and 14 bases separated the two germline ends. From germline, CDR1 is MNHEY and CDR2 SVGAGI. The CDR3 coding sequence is TGTGCCAGCAGTTACTCGGCGGCAACCAACACCTACGAGCAGTACTTC. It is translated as CASSYSAATNTYEQYF.

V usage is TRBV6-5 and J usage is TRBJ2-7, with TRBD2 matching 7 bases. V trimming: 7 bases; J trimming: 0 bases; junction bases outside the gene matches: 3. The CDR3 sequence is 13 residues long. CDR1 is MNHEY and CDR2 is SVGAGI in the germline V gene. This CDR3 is CASKGTTSYEQYF. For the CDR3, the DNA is TGTGCCAGCAAAGGGACTACCTCCTACGAGCAGTACTTC.

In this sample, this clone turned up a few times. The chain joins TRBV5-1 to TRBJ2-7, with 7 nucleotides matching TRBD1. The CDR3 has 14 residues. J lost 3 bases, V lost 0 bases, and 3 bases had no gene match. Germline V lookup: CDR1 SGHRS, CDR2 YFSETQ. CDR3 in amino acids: CASSLGGQLYEQYF. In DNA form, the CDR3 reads TGCGCCAGCAGCTTGGGGGGACAGCTCTACGAGCAGTACTTC. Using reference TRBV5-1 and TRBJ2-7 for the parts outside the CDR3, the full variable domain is KAGVTQTPRYLIKTRGQQVTLSCSPISGHRSVSWYQQTPGQGLQFLFEYFSETQRNKGNFPGRFSGRQFSNSRSEMNVSTLELGDSALYLCASSLGGQLYEQYFGPGTRLTVT.

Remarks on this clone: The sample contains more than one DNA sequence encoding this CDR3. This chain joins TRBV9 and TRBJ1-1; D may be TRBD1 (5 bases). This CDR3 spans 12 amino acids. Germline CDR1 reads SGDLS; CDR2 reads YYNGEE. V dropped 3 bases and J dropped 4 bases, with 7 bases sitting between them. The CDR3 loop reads CASSGGGTEAFF. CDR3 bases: TGTGCCAGCAGCGGTGGGGGCACTGAAGCTTTCTTT.

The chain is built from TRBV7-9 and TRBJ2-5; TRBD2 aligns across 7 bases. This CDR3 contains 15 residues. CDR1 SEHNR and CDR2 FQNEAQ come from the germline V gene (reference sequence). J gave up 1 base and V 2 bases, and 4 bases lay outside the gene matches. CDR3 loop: CASSLSSGSQETQYF. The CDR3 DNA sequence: TGTGCCAGCAGCTTATCTAGCGGTAGCCAAGAGACCCAGTACTTC.

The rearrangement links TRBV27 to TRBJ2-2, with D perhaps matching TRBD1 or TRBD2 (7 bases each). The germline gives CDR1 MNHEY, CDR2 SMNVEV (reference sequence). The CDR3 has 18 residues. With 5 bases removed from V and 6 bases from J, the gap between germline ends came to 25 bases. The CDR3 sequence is CASSPLVGRGRLPGELFF. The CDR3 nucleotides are TGTGCCAGCAGTCCACTGGTGGGGAGGGGGCGTCTTCCCGGGGAGCTGTTTTTT.

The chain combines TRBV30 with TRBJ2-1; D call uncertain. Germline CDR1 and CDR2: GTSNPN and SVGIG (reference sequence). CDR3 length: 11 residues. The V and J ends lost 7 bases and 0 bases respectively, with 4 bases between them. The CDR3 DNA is TGTGCCTTAAGCTCCTACAATGAGCAGTTCTTC. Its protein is CALSSYNEQFF.

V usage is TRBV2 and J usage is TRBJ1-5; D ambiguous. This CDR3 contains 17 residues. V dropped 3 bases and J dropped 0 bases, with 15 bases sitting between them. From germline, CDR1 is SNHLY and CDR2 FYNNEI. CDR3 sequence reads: CASSDGLQLISNQPQHF. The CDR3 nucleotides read TGTGCCAGCAGTGATGGGTTACAGCTGATTAGCAATCAGCCCCAGCATTTT.

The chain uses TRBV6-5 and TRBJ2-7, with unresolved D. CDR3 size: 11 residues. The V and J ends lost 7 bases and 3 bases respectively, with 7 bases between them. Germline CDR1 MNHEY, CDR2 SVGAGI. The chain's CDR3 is CASMYSYEQYF. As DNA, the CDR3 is TGTGCCAGCATGTATAGCTACGAGCAGTACTTC.

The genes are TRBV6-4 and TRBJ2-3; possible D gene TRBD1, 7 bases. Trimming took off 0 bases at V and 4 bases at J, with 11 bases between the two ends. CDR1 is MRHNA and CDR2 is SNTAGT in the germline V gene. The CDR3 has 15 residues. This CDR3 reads CASSDSGGGADTQYF. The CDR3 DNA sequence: TGTGCCAGCAGTGACTCAGGAGGGGGCGCAGATACGCAGTATTTT.

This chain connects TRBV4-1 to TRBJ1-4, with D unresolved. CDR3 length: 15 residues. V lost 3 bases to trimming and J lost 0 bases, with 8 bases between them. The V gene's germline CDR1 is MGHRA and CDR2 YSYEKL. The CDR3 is CASSQYRPTNEKLFF. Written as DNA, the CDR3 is TGCGCCAGCAGCCAGTACAGACCAACTAATGAAAAACTGTTTTTT.

In DNA, the CDR3 is TGTGCCAGCAGCTCAATCAGGGGGCAAACTGAAGCTTTCTTT. Its translation is CASSSIRGQTEAFF. The chain combines TRBV7-9 with TRBJ1-1, with 8 bases matching TRBD1. With V trimmed by 4 bases and J by 5 bases, 6 bases remained unmatched. The CDR3 extends over 14 amino acids. Germline CDR1 and CDR2: SEHNR and FQNEAQ (reference sequence).

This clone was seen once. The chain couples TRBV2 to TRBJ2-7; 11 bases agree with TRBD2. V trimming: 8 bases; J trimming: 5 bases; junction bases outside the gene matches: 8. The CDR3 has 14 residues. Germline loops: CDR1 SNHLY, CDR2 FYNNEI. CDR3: CASPGRGLADEQYF. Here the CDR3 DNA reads TGTGCCAGCCCCGGGAGGGGACTAGCGGACGAGCAGTACTTC. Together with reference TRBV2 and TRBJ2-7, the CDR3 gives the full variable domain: EPEVTQTPSHQVTQMGQEVILRCVPISNHLYFYWYRQILGQKVEFLVSFYNNEISEKSEIFDDQFSVERPDGSNFTLKIRSTKLEDSAMYFCASPGRGLADEQYFGPGTRLTVT.

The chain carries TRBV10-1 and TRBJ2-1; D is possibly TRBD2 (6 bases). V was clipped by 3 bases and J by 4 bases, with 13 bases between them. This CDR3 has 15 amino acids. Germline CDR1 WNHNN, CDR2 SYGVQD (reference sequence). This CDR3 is CASSDGTLIYNEQFF. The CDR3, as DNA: TGCGCCAGCAGTGACGGGACTCTGATTTACAATGAGCAGTTCTTC.

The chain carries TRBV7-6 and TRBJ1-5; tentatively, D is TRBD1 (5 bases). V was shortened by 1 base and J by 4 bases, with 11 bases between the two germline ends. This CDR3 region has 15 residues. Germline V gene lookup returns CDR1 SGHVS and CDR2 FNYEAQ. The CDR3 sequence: CASSLGDGENQPQHF. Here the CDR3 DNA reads TGTGCCAGCAGCTTAGGGGACGGTGAAAATCAGCCCCAGCATTTT.

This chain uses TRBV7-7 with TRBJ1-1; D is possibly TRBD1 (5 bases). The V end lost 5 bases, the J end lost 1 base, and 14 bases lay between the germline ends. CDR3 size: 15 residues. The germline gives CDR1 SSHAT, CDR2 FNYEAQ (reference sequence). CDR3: CASSRRGRGNTEAFF. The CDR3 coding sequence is TGTGCCAGCAGCAGAAGGGGACGAGGGAACACTGAAGCTTTCTTT.